The 17 T cell receptor beta chains listed next were all sequenced from one sample in a study of blood T cells in healthy people across ages. With a J-beta primer mix and a sample-barcoded 5' primer, a second PCR ran about 7 to 12 cycles. Using its own MiXCR run on the 5' RACE reads, TCRdb lists one record per CDR3 protein. The profile shows about 680,000 distinct CDR3 sequences, 45% to 50% of them singletons. The source material was blood. The receptors shown here come from a woman in her fifties or sixties in good health.

This clonotype was observed a few times. The V gene is TRBV5-1, the J gene TRBJ2-5, with D possibly TRBD2 on 5 matching bases. CDR3 length equals 14 residues. V was clipped by 0 bases and J by 5 bases, with 11 bases between them. Germline V gene data show CDR1 as SGHRS and CDR2 as YFSETQ. This CDR3 reads CASSLVGSGETQYF. The CDR3 DNA is TGCGCCAGCAGCTTGGTCGGGTCGGGGGAGACCCAGTACTTC.

This clonotype was found a few times. The gene calls are TRBV29-1 and TRBJ2-7; D possibly corresponds to TRBD2 (6 bases). V lost 7 bases and J 0 bases, leaving 10 bases between the germline ends. CDR3 length equals 12 residues. Germline loops: CDR1 SQVTM, CDR2 ANQGSEA. CDR3 nucleotide sequence: TGCAGCGGCCGGGACTCCTCCTACGAGCAGTACTTC. This encodes CSGRDSSYEQYF.

J is TRBJ2-6 and V is TRBV12-3 or TRBV12-4, with unresolved D. This CDR3 spans 18 amino acids. The germline V and J ends were trimmed by 0 bases and 0 bases, with 12 bases remaining between them. The CDR3 loop reads CASSLAQKRSSGANVLTF. The DNA for the CDR3 is TGTGCCAGCAGTTTAGCGCAGAAGAGGTCCTCTGGGGCCAACGTCCTGACTTTC.

This clonotype was observed a handful of times. CDR3 in amino acids: CSARDNLGLLTDTQYF. The CDR3 region has the DNA TGCAGTGCTAGAGATAATTTAGGGCTTCTCACAGATACGCAGTATTTT. The chain carries TRBV20-1 and TRBJ2-3; unclear D gene. Trimming left V 0 bases short and J 2 bases short, with 15 bases between. The germline V gene encodes CDR1 DFQATT and CDR2 SNEGSKA (reference sequence). This CDR3 is 16 amino acids long.

The chain uses TRBV20-1 and TRBJ2-3; no firm D call. The length of the CDR3 is 13 residues. Germline lookup yields CDR1 DFQATT and CDR2 SNEGSKA (reference sequence). Deletions cut 2 bases from V and 4 bases from J, with 10 bases between. CDR3 nucleotide sequence: TGCAGTGCTAGAACAGTACTCGCAGATACGCAGTATTTT. Its translation is CSARTVLADTQYF.

This clonotype was observed a handful of times. CDR3 loop: CASSFGTSPDTQYF. CDR3 DNA sequence: TGTGCCAGCAGCTTTGGGACCAGTCCAGATACGCAGTATTTT. The chain carries TRBV7-2 and TRBJ2-3, with D possibly being TRBD1 or TRBD2 (5 bases each). Germline V gene data show CDR1 as SGHTA and CDR2 as FQGNSA. This CDR3 contains 14 residues. V was pared by 3 bases and J by 4 bases, with 11 bases between.

The rearrangement uses TRBV20-1 and TRBJ1-6, with 7 nucleotides matching TRBD1. Germline V CDR1 and CDR2: DFQATT, SNEGSKA (reference sequence). Trimming took 5 bases from V and 8 from J; bases not matched to a gene: 6. CDR3 length: 13 amino acids. CDR3 region: CSAQGGRHSPLHF. CDR3 in DNA: TGCAGTGCTCAGGGGGGAAGGCATTCACCCCTCCACTTT.

This clonotype was picked up a small number of times. The CDR3 sequence is CASSFVGGEQYF. CDR3 coding DNA: TGTGCCAGCAGCTTTGTCGGCGGGGAGCAGTACTTC. The rearrangement joins TRBV7-3 to TRBJ2-7; the D gene is possibly TRBD2 (5 bases). V was cut by 3 bases and J by 7 bases, with 10 bases left in between. Germline CDR1 reads SGHTA; CDR2 reads FQGTGA. CDR3 length: 12 residues.

V gene TRBV12-3 or TRBV12-4 combines with J gene TRBJ2-4; D remains ambiguous. Trimming took off 6 bases at V and 0 bases at J, with 9 bases between the two ends. The CDR3 totals 14 residues. CDR3 in amino acids: CASSMTGAKNIQYF. CDR3 DNA sequence: TGTGCCAGCAGCATGACTGGAGCCAAAAACATTCAGTACTTC.

In this sample, this clonotype turned up once. One base away lies a much larger clone, so this may be a sequencing read error. V usage is TRBV7-2 and J usage is TRBJ2-7, with a weak D call TRBD1 (5 bases). V lost 1 base, J lost 3 bases, and 7 bases lay in between. The CDR3 is 13 amino acids. The germline V gene encodes CDR1 SGHTA and CDR2 FQGNSA. The DNA of the CDR3 is TGTGCCAGCAGCTTAGTGGGGCGCTACGAGCAGTACTTC. Its translation: CASSLVGRYEQYF.

As DNA, the CDR3 is TGCAGTGCTAGAGGTTCCCACGAGCAGTACTTC. It is translated as CSARGSHEQYF. This sequence joins TRBV20-1 and TRBJ2-7; D gene uncertain. This CDR3 spans 11 amino acids. The V end lost 1 base, the J end lost 5 bases, and 6 bases lay between the germline ends. Germline CDR1 is DFQATT and CDR2 is SNEGSKA (reference sequence).

The gene calls are TRBV20-1 and TRBJ1-5; a possible D gene is TRBD1 (5 bases). The CDR3 is made up of 14 amino acids. From germline, CDR1 is DFQATT and CDR2 SNEGSKA (reference sequence). Trimming shortened V by 0 bases and J by 7 bases, and 13 bases separated the two germline ends. CDR3 sequence reads: CSAREGRAGQPQHF. CDR3 coding DNA: TGCAGTGCTAGAGAAGGCAGGGCTGGGCAGCCCCAGCATTTT.

This clonotype was seen only a few times. The V and J genes are TRBV4-2 and TRBJ2-3; D ambiguous. V was clipped by 1 base and J by 2 bases, with 16 bases between them. In germline, CDR1 is LGHNA, CDR2 YNFKEQ. The CDR3 extends over 17 amino acids. CDR3 nucleotide sequence: TGTGCCAGCAGCCAAGTCGGGCAAACCCACCCCACAGATACGCAGTATTTT. This encodes CASSQVGQTHPTDTQYF.

The chain couples TRBV20-1 to TRBJ2-7; a weak D match, TRBD1 (5 bases). V lost 5 bases and J lost 5, with 13 bases in between. The length of the CDR3 is 12 residues. The germline CDR1 and CDR2 sequences are DFQATT and SNEGSKA (reference sequence). The CDR3 reads CSAPYRSHEQYF. CDR3 DNA sequence: TGCAGTGCTCCCTACAGGTCCCACGAGCAGTACTTC.

The V gene is TRBV9, the J gene TRBJ2-5, with D perhaps matching TRBD2 (6 bases). The CDR3 consists of 14 residues. CDR1 and CDR2 from the germline V gene are SGDLS and YYNGEE. Trimming removed 4 bases from V and 1 base from J, with 11 bases in between. The CDR3, as DNA: TGTGCCAGCAGCTCGGGACTCTTCCAAGAGACCCAGTACTTC. This sequence encodes CASSSGLFQETQYF.

J is TRBJ2-3 and V is TRBV7-3; TRBD2 matches at 9 bases. Germline V gene sequence: CDR1 SGHTA, CDR2 FQGTGA. The V and J ends lost 5 bases and 5 bases, in that order; junction bases with no gene match: 11. This CDR3 is 16 amino acids long. CDR3 residues: CASSPHAGGVGDTQYF. The DNA of the CDR3 is TGTGCCAGCAGCCCCCACGCGGGAGGGGTAGGAGATACGCAGTATTTT.

This chain uses TRBV6-2 or TRBV6-3 with TRBJ2-7; 10 bases match TRBD2. The J call may be wrong; the DNA end is better matched by TRBJ2-5. This CDR3 contains 13 residues. Germline values: CDR1 MNHEY, CDR2 SVGEGT. The CDR3 DNA reads TGTGCCAGTAAAGCGGGAGGGCAAGAGACCCAGTACTTC. This encodes CASKAGGQETQYF.